These T cell receptor beta chains were read from a single sample in a study of OX40 agonist ivuxolimab in advanced cancers. TCRdb keeps only in-frame clones here, not all; method: immunoSEQ multiplex PCR. The table shows tens of thousands of clones, with around 80% occurring only once. This sample comprised CD4+ or CD8+ T cells sorted from blood, obtained in a trial of the OX40 agonist ivuxolimab. Receptor source: an adult with an advanced solid tumor such as melanoma, head and neck, liver or kidney cancer. CDR3s include the opening cysteine and the closing phenylalanine or tryptophan. Fields, in order: clone size, V gene, D gene, J gene, CDR3 protein, CDR3 DNA. D genes are given only for firm matches. Clone size appears in some rows only: once, few, many, or a class for an expanded clone.

>.|TRBV19|.|TRBJ2-7
CASSSQGYEQYF
TGTGCCAGTAGTAGCCAGGGTTACGAGCAGTACTTC
>.|TRBV5-1|.|TRBJ2-3
CASSLGGVTTDTQYF
TGCGCCAGCAGCTTGGGCGGGGTGACCACAGATACGCAGTATTTT
>few|TRBV9|.|TRBJ2-5
CASSVQGGPQETQYF
TGTGCCAGCAGCGTACAGGGTGGCCCCCAAGAGACCCAGTACTTC
>.|TRBV7-9|TRBD2|TRBJ2-3
CASSSLWQRESTDTQYF
TGTGCCAGCAGCTCCTTGTGGCAGCGGGAAAGCACAGATACGCAGTATTTT
>.|TRBV7-2|.|TRBJ2-2
CATQSGTINTGELFF
TGTGCCACTCAATCCGGGACAATAAACACCGGGGAGCTGTTTTTT
>.|TRBV7-8|TRBD2|TRBJ2-5
CASSFKGGVETQYF
TGTGCCAGCAGCTTTAAGGGAGGGGTGGAGACCCAGTACTTC
>.|TRBV9|TRBD1|TRBJ1-1
CASSVVPTGDTEAFF
TGTGCCAGCAGCGTAGTTCCGACAGGGGACACTGAAGCTTTCTTT
>.|TRBV7-8|.|TRBJ1-5
CASSIGGRQGRGNQPQHF
TGTGCCAGCAGCATCGGTGGCAGGCAGGGTCGGGGCAATCAGCCCCAGCATTTT
>.|TRBV29-1|.|TRBJ1-2
CSARGERGGYTF
TGCAGCGCTCGGGGGGAGAGAGGAGGCTACACCTTC
>.|TRBV7-8|.|TRBJ1-1
CASSLYVGVTEAFF
TGTGCCAGCAGCTTATACGTCGGGGTGACTGAAGCTTTCTTT
>.|TRBV7-2|.|TRBJ1-1
CASSWSVDTEAFF
TGTGCCAGCAGCTGGTCCGTGGACACTGAAGCTTTCTTT
>.|TRBV9|TRBD1|TRBJ2-5
CASSSLDRRQETQYF
TGTGCCAGCAGCTCATTGGACAGGAGACAAGAGACCCAGTACTTC
>.|TRBV7-2|.|TRBJ2-1
CASSPRGAGESYNEQFF
TGTGCCAGCAGCCCAAGGGGGGCGGGGGAGTCCTACAATGAGCAGTTCTTC
>.|TRBV7-9|.|TRBJ1-1
CASSLGAGDTEAFF
TGTGCCAGCAGCTTAGGTGCGGGGGACACTGAAGCTTTCTTT
>.|TRBV5-1|.|TRBJ1-1
CASSLWVGTEAFF
TGCGCCAGCAGCTTGTGGGTTGGCACTGAAGCTTTCTTT
>.|TRBV6-5|TRBD1|TRBJ1-4
CASRHWDSSNEKLFF
TGTGCCAGCAGGCATTGGGACAGTTCTAATGAAAAACTGTTTTTT
>.|TRBV7-3|.|TRBJ2-2
CASSLYTGELFF
TGTGCCAGCAGCTTATACACCGGGGAGCTGTTTTTT
>.|TRBV30|TRBD2|TRBJ2-1
CAWIRPPSGSTYNEQFF
TGTGCCTGGATCAGACCCCCCAGCGGGAGTACCTACAATGAGCAGTTCTTC
>.|TRBV6-5|.|TRBJ1-2
CASSSRGDGYTF
TGTGCCAGCAGTTCTAGGGGAGATGGCTACACCTTC
>.|TRBV11-2|.|TRBJ2-2
CASSLEPSGTGELFF
TGTGCCAGCAGCTTAGAACCCTCGGGGACCGGGGAGCTGTTTTTT
>.|TRBV5-1|TRBD2|TRBJ2-1
CASSLIAGGYNEQFF
TGCGCCAGCAGCTTAATAGCGGGAGGCTACAATGAGCAGTTCTTC
>.|TRBV5-4|.|TRBJ1-1
CASSKGTENTEAFF
TGTGCCAGCAGCAAAGGGACGGAGAACACTGAAGCTTTCTTT
>once|TRBV19|.|TRBJ2-1
CASSMGGNGLYNEQFF
TGTGCCAGTAGTATGGGGGGTAATGGGCTCTACAATGAGCAGTTCTTC
>once|TRBV7-3|TRBD2|TRBJ2-1
CASSLVAGARPREQFF
TGTGCCAGCAGCTTAGTGGCGGGAGCCCGTCCTCGGGAGCAGTTCTTC
>.|TRBV7-2|TRBD2|TRBJ2-5
CASSLGGGKETQYF
TGTGCCAGCAGCTTAGGGGGAGGGAAAGAGACCCAGTACTTC
>few|TRBV7-9|TRBD1|TRBJ1-5
CASSPGQANNQPQHF
TGTGCCAGCAGCCCGGGACAGGCTAACAATCAGCCCCAGCATTTT
>.|TRBV6-6|TRBD1|TRBJ1-5
CASSQGGNQPQHF
TGTGCCAGCAGTCAGGGGGGAAATCAGCCCCAGCATTTT
>once|TRBV7-2|.|TRBJ2-2
CASSLAGRKGTGELFF
TGTGCCAGCAGCTTAGCGGGAAGGAAGGGCACCGGGGAGCTGTTTTTT
>.|TRBV21-1|.|TRBJ2-4
CASETGALAKNIQYF
TGTGCCAGCGAAACAGGGGCGCTAGCCAAAAACATTCAGTACTTC
>.|TRBV19|.|TRBJ1-2
CASTKYLVRDQNYGYTF
TGTGCCAGTACGAAATATTTGGTTAGGGACCAAAACTATGGCTACACCTTC
>.|TRBV29-1|.|TRBJ2-5
CSVRFRGRLETQYF
TGCAGCGTCCGCTTCCGAGGGAGACTAGAGACCCAGTACTTC
>few|TRBV4-1|.|TRBJ1-2
CASDRPGSGYTF
TGCGCCAGCGACAGACCGGGGAGCGGCTACACCTTC
>.|TRBV7-9|TRBD2|TRBJ2-3
CASSFGTSGADTQYF
TGTGCCAGCAGCTTTGGTACTAGCGGGGCAGATACGCAGTATTTT
>.|TRBV6-5|.|TRBJ1-3
CASSSISGNTIYF
TGTGCCAGCAGTTCGATTTCTGGAAACACCATATATTTT
>.|TRBV7-2|.|TRBJ1-3
CASSLAVGKGNTIYF
TGTGCCAGCAGCCTGGCGGTGGGAAAAGGAAACACCATATATTTT
>.|TRBV2|.|TRBJ1-6
CASTPRAGDPIGSPLHF
TGTGCCAGCACCCCAAGGGCAGGAGACCCTATAGGGTCACCCCTCCACTTT
>.|TRBV21-1|.|TRBJ1-5
CASSKVRVVAQHF
TGTGCCAGCAGCAAAGTGAGGGTGGTGGCCCAGCATTTT
>.|TRBV11-3|.|TRBJ2-5
CASSPQRRQETQYF
TGTGCCAGCAGCCCTCAGCGGAGACAAGAGACCCAGTACTTC
>.|TRBV5-1|.|TRBJ2-3
CASSLGASVTDTQYF
TGCGCCAGCAGCTTGGGGGCTAGCGTTACAGATACGCAGTATTTT
>.|TRBV19|.|TRBJ1-3
CASSLLGNPSSGNTIYF
TGTGCCAGTAGTCTATTGGGAAATCCGAGCTCTGGAAACACCATATATTTT
>.|TRBV7-3|.|TRBJ2-1
CASSPQPSYNEQFF
TGTGCCAGCAGCCCCCAACCCTCCTACAATGAGCAGTTCTTC
>.|TRBV19|.|TRBJ1-3
CATNTGTGNTIYF
TGTGCCACCAACACCGGGACGGGAAACACCATATATTTT
>few|TRBV10-3|.|TRBJ1-6
CAISKGQGENSPLHF
TGTGCCATCAGTAAAGGGCAGGGCGAAAATTCACCCCTCCACTTT
>.|TRBV4-2|.|TRBJ1-2
CASSQDNDSQMSGYTF
TGTGCCAGCAGCCAAGATAATGACAGCCAGATGAGTGGCTACACCTTC
>.|TRBV5-1|.|TRBJ2-3
CASSLGDRNRDTQYF
TGCGCCAGCAGCTTGGGTGACCGAAACCGAGATACGCAGTATTTT
>.|TRBV7-9|.|TRBJ1-1
CASIFLGWGAVDTEAFF
TGTGCCAGCATCTTCTTAGGTTGGGGGGCGGTTGACACTGAAGCTTTCTTT
>.|TRBV23-1|TRBD2|TRBJ2-7
CASSRKRRTSGRVQQYF
TGCGCCAGCAGCCGGAAAAGGAGGACTAGCGGGAGGGTCCAGCAGTACTTC
>.|TRBV6-1|.|TRBJ2-7
CATTGGRRGPSEQYF
TGTGCCACCACTGGGGGCCGGCGGGGGCCTAGCGAGCAGTACTTC
>.|TRBV14|.|TRBJ2-3
CASSQRNLRRIPHTDTQYF
TGTGCCAGCAGCCAAAGAAACCTTAGACGCATACCTCACACAGATACGCAGTATTTT
>.|TRBV27|TRBD1|TRBJ2-1
CASSSRQGAGNEQFF
TGTGCCAGCAGTTCGAGACAGGGGGCCGGCAATGAGCAGTTCTTC
>few|TRBV6-5|.|TRBJ1-2
CASSDGDYGYTF
TGTGCCAGCAGTGACGGCGACTATGGCTACACCTTC
>.|TRBV19|.|TRBJ1-3
CASSSPMGNTIYF
TGTGCCAGTAGTAGCCCTATGGGAAACACCATATATTTT
>.|TRBV10-3|TRBD2|TRBJ2-1
CAISGTSGRAAEQFF
TGTGCCATCAGTGGAACTAGCGGGAGGGCGGCCGAGCAGTTCTTC
>.|TRBV19|.|TRBJ1-1
CASATEGLRNTEAFF
TGTGCCAGTGCCACTGAGGGGCTCAGGAACACTGAAGCTTTCTTT
>.|TRBV7-9|TRBD1|TRBJ2-1
CASSEGQTSYNEQFF
TGTGCCAGCAGCGAGGGACAGACTTCCTACAATGAGCAGTTCTTC
>few|TRBV9|.|TRBJ1-5
CASSGGNQPQHF
TGTGCCAGCAGCGGGGGCAATCAGCCCCAGCATTTT
>once|TRBV19|.|TRBJ2-3
CASRHPRVDTQYF
TGTGCCAGTAGACACCCTCGGGTAGATACGCAGTATTTT
>.|TRBV30|.|TRBJ2-1
CAWSSTSANEQFF
TGTGCCTGGAGTTCGACCTCGGCGAATGAGCAGTTCTTC
>.|TRBV7-2|TRBD2|TRBJ2-5
CASSFGRGETQYF
TGTGCCAGCAGCTTCGGGAGGGGAGAGACCCAGTACTTC